This T cell receptor beta chain was observed in a study of T-cell reconstitution after alpha-beta-depleted transplantation in children. Study outcomes and limitations: Among T cells one year after transplant, newly produced cells accounted for most counts and diversity.

The CDR3 runs 14 residues. CDR1 and CDR2 (germline): MNHEY, SVGEGT. V was clipped by 6 bases and J by 2 bases, with 14 bases between them. TCRbeta library preparation incorporated unique molecular identifiers. One entry per CDR3 protein, called by TCRdb with MiXCR from the PCR reads. The sample includes a few hundred thousand distinct CDR3 sequences, 15% to 20% seen only once; the top ten take over 25%. About this clonotype itself: What it recognizes is unknown.

Sequenced material: PBMCs, mostly from graft donor cells, taken 360 days after TCRalphabeta/CD19-depleted stem cell transplant. The TCR sequence derives from a boy in the first two years of life who had a stem cell transplant for Wiskott-Aldrich syndrome, so the T cells may come from the graft donor. V gene TRBV6-2 or TRBV6-3 combines with J gene TRBJ2-7; D could derive from TRBD1 or TRBD2 (5 bases each). CDR3 DNA: TGTGCCAGCAGCCGTGTTAGGGACCCCTACGAGCAGTACTTC. It yields the protein CASSRVRDPYEQYF.